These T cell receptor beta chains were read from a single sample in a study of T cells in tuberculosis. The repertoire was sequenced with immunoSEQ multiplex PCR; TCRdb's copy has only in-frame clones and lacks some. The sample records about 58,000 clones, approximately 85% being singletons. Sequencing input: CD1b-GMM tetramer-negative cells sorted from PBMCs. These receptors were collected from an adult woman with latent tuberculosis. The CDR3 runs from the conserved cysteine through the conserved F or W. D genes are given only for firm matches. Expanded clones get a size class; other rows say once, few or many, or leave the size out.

TGTGCCAGCAGTCACCCCGGGACTAGTACCTACGAGCAGTACTTC	CASSHPGTSTYEQYF	TRBV2	TRBD2	15	.	TRBJ2-7
TGTGCCTGGAGTGCCGGACAGGGTACGGAGCCCCAGCATTTT	CAWSAGQGTEPQHF	TRBV30	TRBD1	14	once	TRBJ1-5
TGTGCCAGCAGTAGGACAGGAAATGGCTACACCTTC	CASSRTGNGYTF	TRBV6-1	TRBD1	12	once	TRBJ1-2
TGTGCCAGCAGTTTAGGAGGGAGGGCTTACAATGAGCAGTTCTTC	CASSLGGRAYNEQFF	TRBV28	TRBD2	15	.	TRBJ2-1
TGTGCCAGCAGTCAACAGGGCAGGGAGACCCAGTACTTC	CASSQQGRETQYF	TRBV28	.	13	.	TRBJ2-5
TGTGCCAGCAGCTTCTCAAGCGGCCCCGGGGAGCTGTTTTTT	CASSFSSGPGELFF	TRBV7-2	.	14	.	TRBJ2-2
TGTGCCAGCAGCCTGCGGACTTGCCGCAGCACAGATACGCAGTATTTT	CASSLRTCRSTDTQYF	TRBV21-1	.	16	.	TRBJ2-3
TGTGCCAGCAGTTCCCTAGCGGGTGGGGATACGCAGTATTTT	CASSSLAGGDTQYF	TRBV6-5	TRBD2	14	.	TRBJ2-3
TGTGCCAGCAGCTCCGACAGGGTCTACGAGCAGTACTTC	CASSSDRVYEQYF	TRBV7-9	TRBD1	13	.	TRBJ2-7
TGCGCCAGCAGCCAGGGAACAGGGATGAATACGCAGTATTTT	CASSQGTGMNTQYF	TRBV4-3	.	14	.	TRBJ2-3
TGTGCCAGCAGTTCCAGATTCTCTGGAAACACCATATATTTT	CASSSRFSGNTIYF	TRBV27	.	14	once	TRBJ1-3
TGTGCCAGCTCACCATCAGAGGCAACCCAGTACTTC	CASSPSEATQYF	TRBV18	.	12	.	TRBJ2-5
TGTGCCAGCAGCCGTACAGGCAGCAATCAGCCCCAGCATTTT	CASSRTGSNQPQHF	TRBV27	.	14	.	TRBJ1-5
TGTGCCTTCCTAGGACAAAACTCCTACAATGAGCAGTTCTTC	CAFLGQNSYNEQFF	TRBV30	.	14	.	TRBJ2-1
TGTGCCAGCAGCCAGCCCACAGGGGCAGGAGAGGTCAATGAGCAGTTCTTC	CASSQPTGAGEVNEQFF	TRBV4-2	TRBD1	17	few	TRBJ2-1
TGTGCCAGCAGCGTAGAGGGGGGAAACACCATATATTTT	CASSVEGGNTIYF	TRBV9	.	13	few	TRBJ1-3
TGTGCCAGCAGTTTTTTGCAGGGGACCACTGAAGCTTTCTTT	CASSFLQGTTEAFF	TRBV27	.	14	.	TRBJ1-1
TGTGCCAGCAACCAAGGGACTAGCGGGAGAAATGCCGGGGAGCTGTTTTTT	CASNQGTSGRNAGELFF	TRBV7-9	TRBD2	17	.	TRBJ2-2
TGTGCTAGCAGCTCACGACTAGCGGGGGACACCGGGGAGCTGTTTTTT	CASSSRLAGDTGELFF	TRBV7-7	TRBD2	16	few	TRBJ2-2
TGTGCCTGGAGTATCTTTAGCGGGGGCCGCACAGATACGCAGTATTTT	CAWSIFSGGRTDTQYF	TRBV30	TRBD2	16	.	TRBJ2-3
TGTGCCAGCAGCCCTGACAGGGGCTATAATTCACCCCTCCACTTT	CASSPDRGYNSPLHF	TRBV5-4	TRBD1	15	.	TRBJ1-6
TGTGCCAGCAGCCCCCTTAGCAATCAGCCCCAGCATTTT	CASSPLSNQPQHF	TRBV7-2	.	13	few	TRBJ1-5
TGTGCCAGCAGACCCCGGAGGGAGAGGAACAATGAGCAGTTCTTC	CASRPRRERNNEQFF	TRBV27	.	15	once	TRBJ2-1
TGTGCCAGCTCCCGACAGGGGGATTACGAGCAGTACTTC	CASSRQGDYEQYF	TRBV27	TRBD1	13	once	TRBJ2-7
TGTGCCAGCAGCTCCGGACAGGGGGATGGCTACACCTTC	CASSSGQGDGYTF	TRBV7-9	TRBD1	13	.	TRBJ1-2
TGTGCCAGCAGCTTCGGACTAGCGGGACCTGGGGCCAACGTCCTGACTTTC	CASSFGLAGPGANVLTF	TRBV11-2	TRBD2	17	.	TRBJ2-6
TGTGCCTGGAGGGCTGACAGCTCTGGGGCCAACGTCCTGACTTTC	CAWRADSSGANVLTF	TRBV30	.	15	.	TRBJ2-6
TGTGCCAGCGACCGCAGGGCAGAACCAACCACGTTGCAGTACTTC	CASDRRAEPTTLQYF	TRBV21-1	.	15	once	TRBJ2-7
TGTGCCAGCAGCGGACAGGGTCAAGGAGCTTTCTTT	CASSGQGQGAFF	TRBV7-9	TRBD1	12	.	TRBJ1-1
TGTGCCAGCAGCCTGGACACCGAGCAGTACTTC	CASSLDTEQYF	TRBV7-9	.	11	.	TRBJ2-7
TGTGCCAGCAGCTCACGACCGGACAGGTTAAGGACTGAAGCTTTCTTT	CASSSRPDRLRTEAFF	TRBV11-2	TRBD1	16	.	TRBJ1-1
TGTGCCAGTAGTATACAGGGGGTTCCCCATCAGCCCCAGCATTTT	CASSIQGVPHQPQHF	TRBV19	TRBD1	15	.	TRBJ1-5
TGTGCCAGTAGTGTACGCCTGGGGGGGTACACTGAAGCTTTCTTT	CASSVRLGGYTEAFF	TRBV19	.	15	few	TRBJ1-1
TGTGCCAGCAGCCCGGCGGTTAGCTATGGCTACACCTTC	CASSPAVSYGYTF	TRBV7-2	.	13	medium-sized	TRBJ1-2
TGTGCCAGCAGCTTGGGACAGGGAGGTTGGAACATTCAGTACTTC	CASSLGQGGWNIQYF	TRBV13	TRBD1	15	.	TRBJ2-4
TGTGCCAGCAGTTACTTGGGGGGTGGCAATCAGCCCCAGCATTTT	CASSYLGGGNQPQHF	TRBV6-6	.	15	once	TRBJ1-5
TGTGCCAGCAGCCGGCCCGGGGCAGGGGGTTATCAGCCCCAGCATTTT	CASSRPGAGGYQPQHF	TRBV28	TRBD1	16	.	TRBJ1-5
TGCGCCAGCAGCGGGTGGACAGATAGCTACGAGCAGTACTTC	CASSGWTDSYEQYF	TRBV5-1	.	14	.	TRBJ2-7
TGTGCCAGCAGTTTATTACAGGGTTTGATAAACACCATATATTTT	CASSLLQGLINTIYF	TRBV6-6	.	15	.	TRBJ1-3
TGTGCCAGCAGCTTAGGCGGCGGTGAGCAGTTCTTC	CASSLGGGEQFF	TRBV7-2	.	12	once	TRBJ2-1
TGTGCCAGTAGAAGACAGGGTAGGAACTCCTACGAGCAGTACTTC	CASRRQGRNSYEQYF	TRBV19	TRBD1	15	few	TRBJ2-7
TGTGCCAGCAGCTTGGAGGCAGGGGTCGCTTCACCCCTCCACTTT	CASSLEAGVASPLHF	TRBV5-4	.	15	.	TRBJ1-6
TGTGCCACCCTAAGGGAGGGGACTTCTGAAGCTTTCTTT	CATLREGTSEAFF	TRBV19	.	13	.	TRBJ1-1
TGTGCCAGCAGCCTACTTATCGGGGAGCTGTTTTTT	CASSLLIGELFF	TRBV14	.	12	once	TRBJ2-2
TGTGCCATCAGTGAAAGAACAGGGAAGTCGGGACTACTCTATGGCTACACCTTC	CAISERTGKSGLLYGYTF	TRBV10-3	.	18	.	TRBJ1-2
TGCGCCAGCAGCTCGACAGGTAGAAATTCACCCCTCCACTTT	CASSSTGRNSPLHF	TRBV5-1	.	14	.	TRBJ1-6
TGTGCCAGCAGTTGGGACAGCCTCACAGATACGCAGTATTTT	CASSWDSLTDTQYF	TRBV2	TRBD1	14	.	TRBJ2-3
TGCGCCAGCAGCCGTACCCAGTACCAAGAGACCCAGTACTTC	CASSRTQYQETQYF	TRBV4-3	.	14	.	TRBJ2-5
TGTGCCAGCAGCACTAGCGTTTTTACTTACGAGCAGTACTTC	CASSTSVFTYEQYF	TRBV27	TRBD2	14	once	TRBJ2-7